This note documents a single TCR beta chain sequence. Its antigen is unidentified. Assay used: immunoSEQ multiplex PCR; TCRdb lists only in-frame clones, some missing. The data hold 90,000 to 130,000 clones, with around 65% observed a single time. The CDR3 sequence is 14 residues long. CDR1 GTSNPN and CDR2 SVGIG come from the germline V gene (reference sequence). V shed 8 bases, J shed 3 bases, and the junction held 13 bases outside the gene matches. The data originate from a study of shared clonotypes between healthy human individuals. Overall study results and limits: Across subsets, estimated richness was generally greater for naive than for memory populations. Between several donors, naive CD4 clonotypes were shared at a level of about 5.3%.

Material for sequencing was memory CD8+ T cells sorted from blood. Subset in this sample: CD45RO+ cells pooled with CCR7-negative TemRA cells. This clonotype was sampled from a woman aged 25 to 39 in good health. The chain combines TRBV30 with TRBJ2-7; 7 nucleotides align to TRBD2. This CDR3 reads CAADFTGGFYEQYF. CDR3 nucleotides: TGTGCCGCCGATTTTACGGGAGGATTCTACGAGCAGTACTTC.